This T cell receptor beta chain was obtained from a study of T cell clones after liver transplantation. Looking at the study overall: Three of the eight recipients were HCV-positive; the rest had non-autoimmune, non-viral transplant indications. Tolerance: complete withdrawal held at least one year, liver enzymes staying within twice normal.

The table came from immunoSEQ multiplex PCR; TCRdb's copy has only in-frame clones and leaves some out. This sample has 60,000 or so clones, with 60% to 80% found just once. General study points: These preliminary findings come from unstandardized post-transplant sampling times.

Worth noting for this clone: Its antigen is unidentified.

The clonotype was recovered from a human patient who received a liver transplant. Some T cells could come from the graft donor. The sample consisted of CD4+ T cells from blood, taken at the 22-month timepoint.

Written as DNA, the CDR3 is TGTGCCAGCAGCGCGGGACAGGGAGGTGAAAAACTGTTTTTT. Translated: CASSAGQGGEKLFF. This chain uses TRBV9 with TRBJ1-4; TRBD1 aligns across 9 bases. V gave up 3 bases and J gave up 7 bases; unmatched junction bases: 4. This CDR3 contains 14 residues. CDR1 and CDR2 from the germline V gene are SGDLS and YYNGEE.